Included here is one T cell receptor beta chain sequence, with context. RNA transcripts served as template for amplifying TCR beta CDR3 sequences. Scientists carried out first-round RT-PCR using HTBI primers and then a second-round multiplex PCR. TCRdb called the multiplex PCR reads again in MiXCR, with one record for every CDR3 protein. The table has over a million distinct CDR3 sequences, roughly two fifths seen once. Among the hyperthyroidism patients, all were newly diagnosed, aged 18 to 65, with under 2 months' duration. This entry comes from a study of Graves' ophthalmopathy and Graves' hyperthyroidism. Germline lookup yields CDR1 ENHRY and CDR2 SYGVKD. The trim removed 3 bases at V and 9 bases at J, leaving 9 bases unmatched. The CDR3 is 14 amino acids.

The rearrangement joins TRBV10-3 to TRBJ1-2; 8 bases line up with TRBD1. Sequences were obtained from peripheral blood or thyroid tissue (not recorded which). The clonotype originates from an adult man with Graves' hyperthyroidism. CDR3 residues: CAISEDRGKYSYTF. CDR3 in DNA: TGTGCCATCAGTGAAGACAGGGGAAAGTATAGCTACACCTTC.